This TCR beta chain was obtained from a study of shared clonotypes between healthy human individuals. Donors, healthy HIV-negative adults, lacked recent acute infections or vaccinations. Unsorted samples used tens of millions of PBMCs for genomic DNA. Using immunoSEQ multiplex PCR, the repertoire was profiled, and TCRdb retains in-frame clones only, with some absent. The table shows 450,000 to 500,000 clones, with around three quarters occurring only once. CDR1 is MDHEN, CDR2 SYDVKM, per germline. There are 15 residues in the CDR3. V was pared by 5 bases and J by 3 bases, with 14 bases between. Remarks on this clone: What it binds is unknown.

Points from the study as a whole: The study sampled only blood, and tissue repertoires likely differ.

Material: PBMCs. J is TRBJ2-1 and V is TRBV28; possible D gene TRBD2, 6 bases. The clonotype originates from a woman aged 35 to 49 in good health. Some clones in this sample may be carry-over from other donors' samples. The CDR3 DNA sequence: TGTGCCAGCAGTGTCATACTAGCAAGCTACAATGAGCAGTTCTTC. Residues: CASSVILASYNEQFF.